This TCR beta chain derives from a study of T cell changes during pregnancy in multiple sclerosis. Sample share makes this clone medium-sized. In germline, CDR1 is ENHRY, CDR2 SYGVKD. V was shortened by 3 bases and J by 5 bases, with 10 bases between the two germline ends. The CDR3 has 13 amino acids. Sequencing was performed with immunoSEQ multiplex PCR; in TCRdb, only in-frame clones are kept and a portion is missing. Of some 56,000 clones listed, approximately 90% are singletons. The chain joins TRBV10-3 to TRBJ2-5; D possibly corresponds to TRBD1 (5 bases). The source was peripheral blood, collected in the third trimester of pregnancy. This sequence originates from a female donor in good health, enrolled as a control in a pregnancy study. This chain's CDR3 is CAISEGEHETQYF. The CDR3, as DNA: TGTGCCATCAGTGAAGGGGAACACGAGACCCAGTACTTC.